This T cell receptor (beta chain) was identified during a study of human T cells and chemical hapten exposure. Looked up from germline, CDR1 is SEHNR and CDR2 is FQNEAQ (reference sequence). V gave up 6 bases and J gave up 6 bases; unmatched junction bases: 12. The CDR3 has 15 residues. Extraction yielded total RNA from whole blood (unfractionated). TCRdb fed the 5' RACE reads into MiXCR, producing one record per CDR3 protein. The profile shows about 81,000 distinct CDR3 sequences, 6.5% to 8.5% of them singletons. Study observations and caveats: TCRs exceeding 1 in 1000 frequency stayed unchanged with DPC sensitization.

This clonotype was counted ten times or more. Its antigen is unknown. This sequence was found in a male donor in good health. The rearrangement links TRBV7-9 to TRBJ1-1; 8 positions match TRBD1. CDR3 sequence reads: CASSQGQARGAEAFF. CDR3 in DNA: TGTGCCAGCAGTCAGGGACAGGCTCGGGGGGCTGAAGCTTTCTTT.